Listed below are T cell receptor beta chains from one sample, sequenced in a study of blood T cell repertoires in COVID-19. The repertoire was sequenced with immunoSEQ multiplex PCR; TCRdb's copy has only in-frame clones and lacks some. The data show around 290,000 clones, about 88% seen once. The sample was peripheral blood. The receptors come from a woman in her seventies with COVID-19, enrolled during active disease. CDR3s include the opening cysteine and the closing phenylalanine or tryptophan. The D gene is left open where the match is weak. The size of a clone is reported for some rows only, either as once, few or many, or as a class for expanded clones.

length: 15; size: -; V: TRBV7-2; D: TRBD1; J: TRBJ2-3; CDR3: CASSFDQGAIDTQYF; DNA: TGTGCCAGCAGCTTTGACCAGGGGGCCATAGATACGCAGTATTTT
length: 15; size: once; V: TRBV7-2; D: -; J: TRBJ1-3; CDR3: CASSAGLNSGNTIYF; DNA: TGTGCCAGCAGCGCCGGGTTAAACTCTGGAAACACCATATATTTT
length: 15; size: -; V: TRBV6-6; D: TRBD1; J: TRBJ1-1; CDR3: CASSFDRDRVPEAFF; DNA: TGTGCCAGCAGTTTCGACCGGGACAGGGTACCTGAAGCTTTCTTT
length: 15; size: few; V: TRBV4-3; D: -; J: TRBJ1-2; CDR3: CASSQDLPANYGYTF; DNA: TGCGCCAGCAGCCAAGATCTTCCAGCTAACTATGGCTACACCTTC
length: 15; size: -; V: TRBV10-1; D: TRBD2; J: TRBJ2-3; CDR3: CASGGTSDSTDTQYF; DNA: TGCGCCAGCGGCGGGACTAGCGATAGCACAGATACGCAGTATTTT
length: 13; size: -; V: TRBV15; D: -; J: TRBJ2-7; CDR3: CATGRGDAYEQYF; DNA: TGTGCCACCGGGCGCGGGGACGCCTACGAGCAGTACTTC
length: 17; size: -; V: TRBV2; D: TRBD1; J: TRBJ1-5; CDR3: CASSGTGPGYSNQPQHF; DNA: TGTGCCAGCAGTGGGACAGGGCCAGGCTATAGCAATCAGCCCCAGCATTTT
length: 15; size: -; V: TRBV5-1; D: -; J: TRBJ1-3; CDR3: CASSPQEGLGNTIYF; DNA: TGCGCCAGCAGCCCTCAGGAGGGCTTAGGAAACACCATATATTTT
length: 17; size: -; V: TRBV7-2; D: TRBD2; J: TRBJ2-4; CDR3: CASSLIPNERGRNIQYF; DNA: TGTGCCAGCAGCTTAATCCCCAACGAGCGGGGGAGAAACATTCAATACTTC
length: 15; size: -; V: TRBV28; D: -; J: TRBJ1-1; CDR3: CASSPSRQANTEAFF; DNA: TGTGCCAGCAGCCCATCCCGACAGGCGAACACTGAAGCTTTCTTT
length: 12; size: -; V: TRBV20-1; D: TRBD1; J: TRBJ1-2; CDR3: CSASTGDYGYTF; DNA: TGCAGTGCTAGTACAGGGGACTATGGCTACACCTTC
length: 14; size: -; V: TRBV25-1; D: -; J: TRBJ1-2; CDR3: CASSGSDSFYGYTF; DNA: TGTGCCAGCAGTGGGTCGGACAGCTTCTATGGCTACACCTTC